The 10 T cell receptor beta chains given below trace back to one sample, sequenced in a study of identical twins (dated by TCRdb to between 2015 and 2016). Preparation of the library involved 5' RACE. Sequencing was carried out with an Illumina HiSeq 2000. TCRdb trimmed public reads at Q25 via fastp, called clones via MiXCR and kept in-frame beta chains. Rows with a matching CDR3 protein are joined into one entry that keeps the most common DNA and genes. This sample lists about 500,000 distinct CDR3 sequences; 14% were detected once. The ten largest make up approximately 1% of the sample. Separately, the same data were catalogued under a study of yellow fever vaccine responses in identical twins.

Sequencing was performed on CD4+ T cells sorted from blood. These receptors all stem from a woman in her late teens or twenties in good health.

This clonotype was counted only a few times. The rearrangement links TRBV5-1 to TRBJ2-3, with D possibly matching TRBD1 (7 bases). V lost 6 bases and J 2 bases, leaving 16 bases between the germline ends. Germline CDR1 reads SGHRS; CDR2 reads YFSETQ. The CDR3 runs to 15 residues. CDR3 coding DNA: TGCGCCAGCACCCCAGGGGGGACAGCCACAGATACGCAGTATTTT. This encodes CASTPGGTATDTQYF.

This clonotype was found a few times. V gene TRBV12-3 or TRBV12-4 combines with J gene TRBJ2-3; TRBD2 aligns across 11 bases. V trimming: 6 bases; J trimming: 4 bases; junction bases outside the gene matches: 12. The CDR3 has 17 amino acids. CDR3 DNA sequence: TGTGCCAGCAGCCAAGAAACTAGCGGGAGTTTCGCAGATACGCAGTATTTT. Protein: CASSQETSGSFADTQYF.

This clonotype was detected only a few times. V gene TRBV14 combines with J gene TRBJ2-1; 12 nucleotides line up with TRBD2. Germline-derived CDR1 and CDR2 are SGHDN and FVKESK. CDR3 length: 17 amino acids. With V trimmed by 3 bases and J by 5 bases, 8 bases remained unmatched. The CDR3 region has the DNA TGTGCCAGCAGCCAGGCACAGACTAGCGGGGGCAACAATGAGCAGTTCTTC. Its translation is CASSQAQTSGGNNEQFF.

The chain uses TRBV28 and TRBJ2-6, with a tentative D call TRBD2 (7 bases). V was shortened by 7 bases and J by 0 bases, with 13 bases between the two germline ends. The germline gives CDR1 MDHEN, CDR2 SYDVKM. This CDR3 has 16 amino acids. CDR3 amino acids: CASIKRGGSGANVLTF. The CDR3 region has the DNA TGTGCCAGCATCAAGAGGGGGGGCTCTGGGGCCAACGTCCTGACTTTC.

There are a few counts of this clonotype. The V gene is TRBV2, the J gene TRBJ2-1; 10 bases match TRBD2. Per the germline V gene, CDR1 is SNHLY and CDR2 is FYNNEI. Trimming cost V 7 bases and J 7 bases; bases outside gene matches: 7. The CDR3 runs to 14 residues. CDR3 in DNA: TGTGCCAGCAACCCGGGACTAGCGAAAAATGAGCAGTTCTTC. Translating gives CASNPGLAKNEQFF. Full variable domain (outside the CDR3, taken from reference TRBV2 and TRBJ2-1): EPEVTQTPSHQVTQMGQEVILRCVPISNHLYFYWYRQILGQKVEFLVSFYNNEISEKSEIFDDQFSVERPDGSNFTLKIRSTKLEDSAMYFCASNPGLAKNEQFFGPGTRLTVL.

This chain joins TRBV5-8 and TRBJ2-7, with TRBD1 as a possible D gene (6 bases). The CDR3 loop spans 12 amino acids. Trimming stripped 4 bases from V and 6 bases from J, with 11 bases between. In germline, CDR1 is SGHTS, CDR2 YDEGEE. CDR3 sequence reads: CASSKTGTEQYF. In DNA, the CDR3 is TGTGCCAGCAGCAAAACAGGGACCGAGCAGTACTTC.

This clonotype was counted only a few times. The chain employs TRBV30 and TRBJ2-2; 8 bases line up with TRBD1. The CDR3 runs 14 residues. Germline V lookup: CDR1 GTSNPN, CDR2 SVGIG (reference sequence). Losses at the gene ends were 5 bases for V and 3 bases for J; bases not matched to a gene: 5. This chain's CDR3 is CAWDRGLYTGELFF. The CDR3 DNA reads TGTGCCTGGGACAGGGGATTGTACACCGGGGAGCTGTTTTTT.

This clonotype has only a few counts. The rearrangement uses TRBV24-1 and TRBJ2-1; D not resolved. There are 16 residues in the CDR3. Germline V gives CDR1 KGHDR, CDR2 SFDVKD. The V end lost 0 bases, the J end lost 1 base, and 9 bases lay between the germline ends. The CDR3 is CATSDLRAASYNEQFF. CDR3 nucleotides: TGTGCCACCAGTGATTTGAGGGCGGCGTCCTACAATGAGCAGTTCTTC.

A few counts support this clonotype. The V gene is TRBV20-1, the J gene TRBJ2-3, with TRBD2 matching 7 bases. The trim removed 1 base at V and 5 bases at J, leaving 21 bases unmatched. The CDR3 runs 19 residues. Germline-derived CDR1 and CDR2 are DFQATT and SNEGSKA (reference sequence). The CDR3 loop reads CSARAPGLGGPFGKDTQYF. The CDR3 DNA sequence: TGCAGTGCTAGAGCCCCAGGATTGGGAGGGCCTTTTGGTAAAGATACGCAGTATTTT.

The gene calls are TRBV6-1 and TRBJ2-4; D is unclear. In germline, CDR1 is MNHNS, CDR2 SASEGT. Trimming pared 4 bases from V and 2 bases from J, leaving 6 bases between. The CDR3 runs 13 residues. CDR3 coding DNA: TGTGCCAGCAGTGTCAGCACCAAAAACATTCAGTACTTC. Amino acids: CASSVSTKNIQYF.